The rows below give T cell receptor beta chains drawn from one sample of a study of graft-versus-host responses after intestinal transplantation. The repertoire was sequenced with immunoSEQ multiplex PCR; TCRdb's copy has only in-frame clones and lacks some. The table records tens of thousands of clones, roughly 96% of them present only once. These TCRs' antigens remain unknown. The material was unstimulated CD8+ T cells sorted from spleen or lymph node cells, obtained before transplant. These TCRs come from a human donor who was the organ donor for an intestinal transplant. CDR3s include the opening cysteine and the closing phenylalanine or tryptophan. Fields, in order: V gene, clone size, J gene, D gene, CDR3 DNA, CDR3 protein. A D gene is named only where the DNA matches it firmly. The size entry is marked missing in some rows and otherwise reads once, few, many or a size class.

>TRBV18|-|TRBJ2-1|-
TGTGCCAGCTCACCCGCTGACAATGAGCAGTTCTTC
CASSPADNEQFF
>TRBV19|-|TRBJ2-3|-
TGTGCCAGTTTAGCGGAGAGCACAGATACGCAGTATTTT
CASLAESTDTQYF
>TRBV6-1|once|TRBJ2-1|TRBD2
TGTGCCAGCAGTGAACCGCGGGGGGATAATTACAATGAGCAGTTCTTC
CASSEPRGDNYNEQFF
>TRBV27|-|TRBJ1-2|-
TGTGCCAGCAGGGAGGACCCGGACTATGGCTACACCTTC
CASREDPDYGYTF
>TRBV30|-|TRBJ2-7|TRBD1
TGTGCCTGGGTCGGGGACAGTGGGCCAGGCGAGCAGTACTTC
CAWVGDSGPGEQYF
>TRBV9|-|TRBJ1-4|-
TGTGCCAGCAGCGTAGGGGGCGCAACTAATGAAAAACTGTTTTTT
CASSVGGATNEKLFF
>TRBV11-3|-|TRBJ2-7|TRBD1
TGTGCCAGTGGGGACAGGGGCACGGCCGAGCAGTACTTC
CASGDRGTAEQYF
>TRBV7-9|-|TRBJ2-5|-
TGTGCCAGCAGCTTAAAGCTTGGGTCCAAAGAGACCCAGTACTTC
CASSLKLGSKETQYF
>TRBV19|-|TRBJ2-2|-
TGTGCCAGTAGTATAGCCCTCACCGGGGAGCTGTTTTTT
CASSIALTGELFF
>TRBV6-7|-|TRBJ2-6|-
TGTGCCAGCAGTTACGCCAGGGTCTCTGGGGCCAACGTCCTGACTTTC
CASSYARVSGANVLTF
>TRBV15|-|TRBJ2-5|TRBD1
TGTGCCACCAGCAGGGCAGACAGGGGGCTTGGGGAGACCCAGTACTTC
CATSRADRGLGETQYF
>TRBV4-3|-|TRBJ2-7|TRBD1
TGCGCCAGCAGCCAAGGGACAGGGGGAACCTACGAGCAGTACTTC
CASSQGTGGTYEQYF
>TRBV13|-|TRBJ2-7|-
TGTGCCAGCACCTCTGGGGGCCAAGGGGCCAACGAGCAGTACTTC
CASTSGGQGANEQYF
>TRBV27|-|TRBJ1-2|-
TGTGCCAGCAGTTTCCGGGGTTCTAACTATGGCTACACCTTC
CASSFRGSNYGYTF
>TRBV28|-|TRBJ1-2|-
TGTGCCAGCAGGTGGGGACAAAACTATGGCTACACCTTC
CASRWGQNYGYTF
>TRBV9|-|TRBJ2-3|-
TGTGCCAGCAGCGTAGTTTCAGCTCACACAGATACGCAGTATTTT
CASSVVSAHTDTQYF
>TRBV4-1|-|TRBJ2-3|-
TGCGCCAGCAGCCAAGTTGGTTTGTCAGATACGCAGTATTTT
CASSQVGLSDTQYF
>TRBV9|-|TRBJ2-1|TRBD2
TGTGCCAGCAGCTCCGCCGACGGGGGGAATGAGCAGTTCTTC
CASSSADGGNEQFF
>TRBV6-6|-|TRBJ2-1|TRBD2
TGTGCCAGCAGTTTGACTAGCGGGGGGCGGGATGAGCAGTTCTTC
CASSLTSGGRDEQFF
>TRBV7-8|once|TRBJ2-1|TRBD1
TGTGCCAGCAGCTTGACCGGACAGGGCGGCGATGAGCAGTTCTTC
CASSLTGQGGDEQFF
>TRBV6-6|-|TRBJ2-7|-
TGTGCCAGCAGTTCAGTAGTCTACGAGCAGTACTTC
CASSSVVYEQYF
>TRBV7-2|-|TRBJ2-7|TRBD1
TGTGCCAGCAGCTTAGAGGGACAGGGGGTCTACGAGCAGTACTTC
CASSLEGQGVYEQYF
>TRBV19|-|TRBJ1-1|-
TGTGCCAGTAGTATAGAAGGCACTGAAGCTTTCTTT
CASSIEGTEAFF